The rows below give T cell receptor beta chains drawn from one sample of a study of identical twins. TCRdb fed the 5' RACE reads into MiXCR, producing one record per CDR3 protein. The sample consists of about 720,000 distinct CDR3 sequences, 15% to 20% of them appearing once. The same sample was also used in a study of T cells expressing NK-cell markers.

Sequenced: PBMCs. These receptors came from a woman under 30 in good health. Both conserved end residues are part of each CDR3. D genes are given only for firm matches. Part of the rows lack a size; the others show once, few, many or a class for expanded clones.

TRBD1	-	TRBV12-3/TRBV12-4	TRBJ1-5	TGTGCCAGCCAGGGACAGGGATTGCATCAGCCCCAGCATTTT	CASQGQGLHQPQHF
-	-	TRBV2	TRBJ1-2	TGTGCCAGCAGTTCTGAGTATAACTATGGCTACACCTTC	CASSSEYNYGYTF
-	-	TRBV20-1	TRBJ1-4	TGCAGTGCTCCCCGGAGGGGAGGGGAAAAACTGTTTTTT	CSAPRRGGEKLFF
-	-	TRBV20-1	TRBJ2-7	TGCAGTGCTAGAGGCCCGGTGACAGCGAGCTCCTACGAGCAGTACTTC	CSARGPVTASSYEQYF
-	many	TRBV6-1	TRBJ2-1	TGTGCCAGCAGGCCCGCCGAGGAGTCCTACAATGAGCAGTTCTTC	CASRPAEESYNEQFF
-	few	TRBV7-2	TRBJ2-3	TGTGCCAGCAGGACCGAGGGGGGAATAAGGCAGTATTTT	CASRTEGGIRQYF
TRBD1	few	TRBV12-3/TRBV12-4	TRBJ2-2	TGTGCCAGCACCCCGACAGGGTGGGCCGGGGAGCTGTTTTTT	CASTPTGWAGELFF
TRBD1	-	TRBV5-1	TRBJ2-3	TGCGCCAGCAGCTGGGGACAGGGCCCAGATACGCAGTATTTT	CASSWGQGPDTQYF
-	many	TRBV7-8	TRBJ2-7	TGTGCCAGCAGCTTAGTCGCGGCCTACGAGCAGTACTTC	CASSLVAAYEQYF
-	-	TRBV5-1	TRBJ2-7	TGCGCCAGCAGCTTGGGGGGCATCTTACCCTACGAGCAGTACTTC	CASSLGGILPYEQYF
TRBD2	many	TRBV15	TRBJ2-5	TGTGCCACCAGCAGAGCTAGCGGGGTACAAGAGACCCAGTACTTC	CATSRASGVQETQYF
-	many	TRBV7-9	TRBJ2-1	TGTGCCAGCAGCTTAGCGCGGAGAGATGGAGAGCAGTTCTTC	CASSLARRDGEQFF
-	few	TRBV20-1	TRBJ2-6	TGCAGTGCCGCGAGTAGCTCTGGGGCCAACGTCCTGACTTTC	CSAASSSGANVLTF
TRBD2	-	TRBV10-3	TRBJ2-1	TGTGCCACCCTGCCCTCGGGCGGGACTAGCGGAAACAATGAGCAGTTCTTC	CATLPSGGTSGNNEQFF
-	many	TRBV10-3	TRBJ2-7	TGTGCCCTTAGTGCGGGTGTTAGCTCCTACGAGCAGTACTTC	CALSAGVSSYEQYF
-	-	TRBV20-1	TRBJ2-7	TGCAGTGCTAGAGATCCGGCGTCAGGGGAATACTACGAGCAGTACTTC	CSARDPASGEYYEQYF
-	-	TRBV9	TRBJ1-5	TGTGCCAGCAGCCTCTCATTTGATAAGCCCCAGCATTTT	CASSLSFDKPQHF
-	-	TRBV11-2	TRBJ2-7	TGTGCCAGCAGCCCCGCCAACGGTCCTCAATACGAGCAGTACTTC	CASSPANGPQYEQYF
-	-	TRBV12-3/TRBV12-4	TRBJ1-2	TGTGCCAGCAGTTTATTGGCAGTCGGTGGCTACACCTTC	CASSLLAVGGYTF
TRBD2	-	TRBV12-3/TRBV12-4	TRBJ2-7	TGTGCCAGCAGTCCGACTAGCGGGGCCCCCTACGAGCAGTACTTC	CASSPTSGAPYEQYF
-	few	TRBV5-1	TRBJ1-1	TGCGCCAGTAAGAAGCTTGGGTCGGGGCGTGACACTGAAGCTTTCTTT	CASKKLGSGRDTEAFF
-	few	TRBV5-1	TRBJ2-5	TGCGCCAGCAGCTTGGGACAGTCGAAAGAGACCCAGTACTTC	CASSLGQSKETQYF
-	-	TRBV6-5	TRBJ1-6	TGTGCCAGCAGTTACGAATCCAGGGCCCTGAGCTCCTATAATTCACCCCTCCACTTT	CASSYESRALSSYNSPLHF
-	-	TRBV2	TRBJ2-1	TGTGCCAGCAGTGTCCATGCCAGCTCCTACAATGAGCAGTTCTTC	CASSVHASSYNEQFF
-	-	TRBV5-1	TRBJ2-1	TGCGCCAGCAGCGGCGAGGACCAGAATGAGCAGTTCTTC	CASSGEDQNEQFF